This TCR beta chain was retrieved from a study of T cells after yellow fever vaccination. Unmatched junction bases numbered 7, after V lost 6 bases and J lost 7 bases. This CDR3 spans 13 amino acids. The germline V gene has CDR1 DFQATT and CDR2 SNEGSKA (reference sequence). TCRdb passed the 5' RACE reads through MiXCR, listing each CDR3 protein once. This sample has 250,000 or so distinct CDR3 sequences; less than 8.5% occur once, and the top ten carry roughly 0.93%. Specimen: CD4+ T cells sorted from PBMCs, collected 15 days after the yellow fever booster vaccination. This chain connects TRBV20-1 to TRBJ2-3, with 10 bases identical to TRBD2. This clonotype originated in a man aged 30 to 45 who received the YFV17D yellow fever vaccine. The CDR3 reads CSAPAGGPHTQYF. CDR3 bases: TGCAGTGCCCCAGCGGGAGGGCCACATACGCAGTATTTT.